The 23 T cell receptor beta chains given below trace back to one sample, sequenced in a study of response to subunit inactivated influenza vaccine. In TCRdb, the RT-PCR reads were re-called with MiXCR into one record per CDR3 protein. Seen here are hundreds of thousands of distinct CDR3 sequences, less than 20% observed once, and the top ten hold roughly 11%. The source was PBMCs from blood, collected 11 to 12 days after vaccination. The receptors here all came from a man aged 45-65 years who received an inactivated influenza vaccine.

This clonotype was counted many times. V usage is TRBV4-1 and J usage is TRBJ2-5, with 11 positions matching TRBD2. V lost 0 bases and J lost 4; bases outside the gene matches: 7. CDR1 is MGHRA and CDR2 is YSYEKL in the germline V gene. The CDR3 extends over 17 amino acids. In nucleotides, the CDR3 is TGCGCCAGCAGCCAAGATTTGTTACTAGCGGGAGCAGAGACCCAGTACTTC. It is translated as CASSQDLLLAGAETQYF.

This chain connects TRBV18 to TRBJ2-2, with unresolved D. The germline V gene has CDR1 KGHSH and CDR2 LQKENI. The V end lost 3 bases, the J end lost 10 bases, and 15 bases lay between the germline ends. The CDR3 sequence is 14 residues long. DNA of the CDR3: TGTGCCAGCTCACCGTTGGCCGTCCCCGTGGAGCTGTTTTTT. Its protein product is CASSPLAVPVELFF.

The chain uses TRBV5-6 and TRBJ1-2; possible D gene TRBD1, 5 bases. CDR3 length equals 12 residues. Germline assignment: CDR1 SGHDT and CDR2 YYEEEE. Trimming removed 8 bases at V and 7 bases at J, with 15 bases between. CDR3 amino acids: CARGPGQGGYTF. Written as DNA, the CDR3 is TGTGCCAGGGGCCCCGGGCAGGGTGGCTACACCTTC. The variable domain in full, with the rest retrieved from reference TRBV5-6 and TRBJ1-2, is DAGVTQSPTHLIKTRGQQVTLRCSPKSGHDTVSWYQQALGQGPQFIFQYYEEEERQRGNFPDRFSGHQFPNYSSELNVNALLLGDSALYLCARGPGQGGYTFGSGTRLTVV.

This clonotype occurred a few times. The chain is built from TRBV6-1 and TRBJ1-5; no clear D. The germline CDR1 and CDR2 sequences are MNHNS and SASEGT. This CDR3 comprises 14 residues. With 1 base removed from V and 2 bases from J, the gap between germline ends came to 6 bases. The CDR3 DNA reads TGTGCCAGCAGTGAAGGGGATGGCAATCAGCCCCAGCATTTT. Translated, it gives CASSEGDGNQPQHF.

The chain carries TRBV27 and TRBJ2-1; D perhaps matches TRBD2 (5 bases). CDR3 length: 14 amino acids. Germline assignment: CDR1 MNHEY and CDR2 SMNVEV (reference sequence). Trimming cost V 6 bases and J 6 bases, with 15 bases left between them. CDR3 amino acids: CASRGTGVSNEQFF. CDR3 sequence (DNA): TGTGCCAGCAGAGGTACCGGGGTTTCCAATGAGCAGTTCTTC.

The chain is built from TRBV7-7 and TRBJ2-5; TRBD1 might be the D (5 bases). With 1 base removed from V and 5 bases from J, the gap between germline ends came to 14 bases. The germline gives CDR1 SSHAT, CDR2 FNYEAQ (reference sequence). This CDR3 region has 15 residues. CDR3 DNA sequence: TGTGCCAGCAGCTTAGGTGTAAGGGGCTCGGAGACCCAGTACTTC. Translating it yields CASSLGVRGSETQYF.

This clonotype was detected a few times. The chain is built from TRBV7-9 and TRBJ1-5; D is possibly TRBD1 (5 bases). V was trimmed by 5 bases and J by 5 bases, leaving 19 bases between them. CDR3 length: 16 amino acids. Germline loops: CDR1 SEHNR, CDR2 FQNEAQ (reference sequence). This CDR3 reads CASSRGVGIRDQPQHF. DNA for the CDR3: TGTGCCAGCAGCAGGGGTGTTGGAATTCGGGATCAGCCCCAGCATTTT.

The sample holds a few counts of this clonotype. The rearrangement uses TRBV12-3 or TRBV12-4 and TRBJ1-4; no definite D call. V dropped 6 bases and J dropped 0 bases, with 8 bases sitting between them. This CDR3 region has 14 residues. This CDR3 reads CASRPQSTNEKLFF. CDR3 nucleotide sequence: TGTGCCAGCAGACCACAGTCAACTAATGAAAAACTGTTTTTT.

Worth noting for this clonotype: A read error is possible here, since a much larger clone lies one base away. J is TRBJ2-3 and V is TRBV7-7, with 8 bases identical to TRBD2. CDR3 length: 13 amino acids. V dropped 8 bases and J dropped 0; count of bases not matched to a gene: 1. CDR1 is SSHAT, CDR2 FNYEAQ, per germline (reference sequence). CDR3 sequence reads: CASASGSTDTQYF. CDR3 nucleotides: TGTGCCAGCGCTAGCGGGAGCACAGATACGCAGTATTTT.

V usage is TRBV28 and J usage is TRBJ1-1; the D is unclear. Between the trimmed V and J ends, which lost 5 bases and 1 base, there was a span of 11 bases. CDR1 and CDR2 from the germline V gene are MDHEN and SYDVKM. The CDR3 runs 14 residues. CDR3 DNA: TGTGCCAGCAGTCCCTGGGCCCAGAACACTGAAGCTTTCTTT. Translating it yields CASSPWAQNTEAFF.

The genes are TRBV20-1 and TRBJ2-5, with D tentatively TRBD2 (6 bases). Per germline, CDR1 DFQATT and CDR2 SNEGSKA (reference sequence). Trimming removed 1 base at V and 2 bases at J, with 20 bases between. The CDR3 is 17 residues long. The CDR3 nucleotides are TGCAGTGCTAGAGCGTTAGGGCTAGCGAGGGCGCAAGAGACCCAGTACTTC. Its protein product is CSARALGLARAQETQYF.

The chain couples TRBV25-1 to TRBJ1-6, with D unclear. Germline values: CDR1 MGHDK, CDR2 SYGVNS. The germline V and J ends were trimmed by 9 bases and 4 bases, with 10 bases remaining between them. The CDR3 consists of 13 residues. Written as DNA, the CDR3 is TGTGCCAGACCTACGGGATATAATTCACCCCTCCACTTT. Translating it yields CARPTGYNSPLHF.

Here the CDR3 DNA reads TGTGCCAGCAGCTTAGTTCAGTTCGGGGGGATCGGAGAAAAACTGTTTTTT. Translated: CASSLVQFGGIGEKLFF. This sequence joins TRBV7-6 and TRBJ1-4, with D possibly TRBD1 on 5 matching bases. The CDR3 extends over 17 amino acids. Germline CDR1 SGHVS, CDR2 FNYEAQ. The V end lost 1 base, the J end lost 8 bases, and 20 bases lay between the germline ends.

This clonotype was seen more than once but under ten times. In DNA form, the CDR3 reads TGTGCCAGCTCCTCGTTGGGGGGAAGGGGTGAGCAGTTCTTC. It yields the protein CASSSLGGRGEQFF. The rearrangement uses TRBV5-5 and TRBJ2-1, with D possibly TRBD2 on 6 matching bases. CDR3 length equals 14 residues. Germline lookup yields CDR1 SGHKS and CDR2 YYEKEE (reference sequence). The germline V and J ends were trimmed by 7 bases and 9 bases, with 20 bases remaining between them. The complete variable domain, with remaining parts taken from reference TRBV5-5 and TRBJ2-1, reads DAGVTQSPTHLIKTRGQQVTLRCSPISGHKSVSWYQQVLGQGPQFIFQYYEKEERGRGNFPDRFSARQFPNYSSELNVNALLLGDSALYLCASSSLGGRGEQFFGPGTRLTVL.

The chain recombines TRBV2 with TRBJ2-1, with 10 positions matching TRBD2. The CDR3 consists of 15 residues. V gave up 0 bases and J gave up 7 bases; unmatched junction bases: 3. Germline loops: CDR1 SNHLY, CDR2 FYNNEI. CDR3 nucleotide sequence: TGTGCCAGCAGTGAAGCGCTAGCGGGAGTTAATGAGCAGTTCTTC. Amino acid sequence: CASSEALAGVNEQFF.

This clonotype was picked up a small number of times. The CDR3 region has the DNA TGTGCCAGCAGTCCCGCGGGACTATCTGACTTCTACAATGAGCAGTTCTTC. Residues: CASSPAGLSDFYNEQFF. This chain connects TRBV28 to TRBJ2-1, with 7 positions matching TRBD2. Germline V gives CDR1 MDHEN, CDR2 SYDVKM. V gave up 5 bases and J gave up 3 bases; unmatched junction bases: 13. This CDR3 is built from 17 residues.

This clonotype occurred a few times. The genes are TRBV6-4 and TRBJ2-3; TRBD1 is a possible D gene (6 bases). This CDR3 contains 13 residues. Germline values: CDR1 MRHNA, CDR2 SNTAGT. Trimming removed 6 bases from V and 10 bases from J, with 17 bases in between. The CDR3 is CASSVDSFGPQYF. As DNA, the CDR3 is TGTGCCAGCAGCGTGGACAGCTTTGGTCCGCAGTATTTT.

CDR3 coding DNA: TGCGCCAGCAGCTTGAATGCGGGGGACTACAATGAGCAGTTCTTC. This codes for CASSLNAGDYNEQFF. This chain uses TRBV5-1 with TRBJ2-1, with 7 bases that match TRBD2. V lost 1 base, J lost 3 bases, and 4 bases stayed unmatched. The CDR3 is 15 residues long. Germline V gives CDR1 SGHRS, CDR2 YFSETQ.

Only a few counts were recorded for this clonotype. The rearrangement links TRBV6-8 to TRBJ2-7; TRBD1 matches 11 bases. With 0 bases clipped from V and 3 bases from J, the junction kept 7 bases outside the gene matches. CDR1 is MNHGY and CDR2 is SAAAGT in the germline V gene. CDR3 size: 17 residues. The CDR3 coding sequence is TGTGCCAGCAGTTACTCGGTATGTGGGACAGGGGGCTACGAGCAGTACTTC. This codes for CASSYSVCGTGGYEQYF.

This clonotype was detected only a few times. This sequence joins TRBV4-3 and TRBJ2-3, with 7 nucleotides matching TRBD2. Germline V gene lookup returns CDR1 LGHNA and CDR2 YSLEER. This CDR3 spans 18 amino acids. V gave up 0 bases and J gave up 2 bases; unmatched junction bases: 11. This CDR3 is CASSQDGAAGSYTDTQYF. The CDR3 DNA follows: TGCGCCAGCAGCCAAGATGGAGCAGCGGGAAGCTACACAGATACGCAGTATTTT.

In its sample, this clonotype was seen a few times. The chain uses TRBV19 and TRBJ2-2, with 7 positions matching TRBD1. Trimming cost V 6 bases and J 2 bases; bases outside gene matches: 6. The CDR3 runs 15 residues. Germline values: CDR1 LNHDA, CDR2 SQIVND (reference sequence). In DNA form, the CDR3 reads TGTGCCAGTAGATATGGGACAGCCAACACCGGGGAGCTGTTTTTT. This encodes CASRYGTANTGELFF.

The chain is built from TRBV4-1 and TRBJ1-5; D may be TRBD1 (5 bases). The germline V gene has CDR1 MGHRA and CDR2 YSYEKL. The CDR3 spans 15 residues. V was pared by 0 bases and J by 2 bases, with 8 bases between. CDR3 loop: CASSQDGGGNQPQHF. The CDR3 nucleotides read TGCGCCAGCAGCCAAGATGGAGGGGGCAATCAGCCCCAGCATTTT.

This clonotype showed up many times. The genes are TRBV6-1 and TRBJ2-3; D possibly corresponds to TRBD2 (5 bases). CDR3 length: 13 amino acids. With 6 bases removed from V and 9 bases from J, the gap between germline ends came to 16 bases. Germline V gene lookup returns CDR1 MNHNS and CDR2 SASEGT. The CDR3 loop reads CASSPRTPRTQYF. CDR3 in DNA: TGTGCCAGCAGCCCAAGGACTCCCAGAACGCAGTATTTT.